What follows are 7 T cell receptor beta chains derived from one specimen sequenced in a study of blood T cell repertoires in COVID-19. The table came from immunoSEQ multiplex PCR; TCRdb's copy has only in-frame clones and leaves some out. The sample contains more than 200,000 clones, 75% to 90% of which appear only once. Sequencing was done on a sample of peripheral blood. All receptors come from a man aged 35 to 55 with acute or convalescent COVID-19.

The chain has TRBV28 and TRBJ2-4, with 8 nucleotides matching TRBD1. Germline V lookup: CDR1 MDHEN, CDR2 SYDVKM. This CDR3 comprises 15 residues. V gave up 7 bases and J gave up 0 bases; unmatched junction bases: 5. The CDR3 DNA reads as TGTGCCAGCACCCGACAGGGGCTAGCCAAAAACATTCAGTACTTC. This gives the protein CASTRQGLAKNIQYF. Using reference TRBV28 and TRBJ2-4 for the parts outside the CDR3, the full variable domain is DVKVTQSSRYLVKRTGEKVFLECVQDMDHENMFWYRQDPGLGLRLIYFSYDVKMKEKGDIPEGYSVSREKKERFSLILESASTNQTSMYLCASTRQGLAKNIQYFGAGTRLSVL.

The V and J genes are TRBV7-2 and TRBJ2-5; a possible D gene is TRBD1 (5 bases). Trimming cost V 2 bases and J 2 bases, with 12 bases left between them. This CDR3 contains 15 residues. CDR1 is SGHTA and CDR2 is FQGNSA in the germline V gene. The CDR3 sequence is CASSLRAGWQETQYF. The CDR3 DNA is TGTGCCAGCAGCTTACGGGCAGGGTGGCAAGAGACCCAGTACTTC.

The chain joins TRBV28 to TRBJ1-2; D is uncertain. The CDR3 runs 15 residues. Germline values: CDR1 MDHEN, CDR2 SYDVKM. V was clipped by 2 bases and J by 0 bases, with 10 bases between them. In nucleotides, the CDR3 is TGTGCCAGCAGTTTAGGGAGGGCTCCTAACTATGGCTACACCTTC. It codes for CASSLGRAPNYGYTF.

This chain joins TRBV28 and TRBJ2-7; D not certain. CDR1 and CDR2 (germline): MDHEN, SYDVKM. Trimming shortened V by 6 bases and J by 2 bases, and 17 bases separated the two germline ends. The CDR3 totals 15 residues. The CDR3 DNA is TGTGCCAGCAGCCGCTCGGGTCACCTCACCTACGAGCAGTACTTC. Its translation: CASSRSGHLTYEQYF.

V gene TRBV3-1 (or the pseudogene TRBV3-2) combines with J gene TRBJ2-2; a weak D match, TRBD1 (5 bases). Between the trimmed V and J ends, which lost 3 bases and 4 bases, there was a span of 9 bases. CDR1 is LGHDT and CDR2 is YNNKEL in the germline V gene (reference sequence). This CDR3 contains 14 residues. The CDR3 loop reads CASSHSDITGELFF. DNA of the CDR3: TGTGCCAGCAGCCATTCGGACATCACCGGGGAGCTGTTTTTT.

This chain uses TRBV5-5 with TRBJ1-2; D gene ambiguous. The germline CDR1 and CDR2 sequences are SGHKS and YYEKEE (reference sequence). The CDR3 is made up of 11 amino acids. The V end lost 5 bases, the J end lost 8 bases, and 10 bases lay between the germline ends. Here the CDR3 reads CASRASSGYTF. CDR3 nucleotide sequence: TGTGCCAGCAGGGCGAGTAGCGGCTACACCTTC.

CDR3 DNA sequence: TGTGCCAGCAGCTGGGAGGTTGGGGGCAATGAGCAGTTCTTC. Translated: CASSWEVGGNEQFF. V is TRBV5-4 and J is TRBJ2-1; possibly TRBD2 for D (6 bases). The V gene's germline CDR1 is SGHNT and CDR2 YYREEE (reference sequence). This CDR3 comprises 14 residues. V was pared by 3 bases and J by 6 bases, with 13 bases between.